One sample yielded the 15 T cell receptor beta chains listed below, sequenced in a study of cytomegalovirus exposure and HLA in healthy donors. The study ran its PCR with 60 Vbeta and 13 Jbeta primers. Clones were sequenced by immunoSEQ multiplex PCR, and TCRdb holds only the in-frame ones, with some missing. This sample has 95,000 to 100,000 clones; 65% to 80% occur once, and the top ten carry around 7%. The material sequenced was PBMCs. These receptor sequences come from a man between 40 and 49 years old in good health and CMV-seropositive.

The chain uses TRBV4-1 and TRBJ2-3, with 14 bases that match TRBD2. This CDR3 is built from 16 residues. The germline V gene has CDR1 MGHRA and CDR2 YSYEKL. The J segment lost 6 bases and the V segment lost 4 bases, leaving 6 bases of the junction unmatched. The CDR3 loop is CASSPRTSGGPDTQYF. CDR3 DNA: TGCGCCAGCAGCCCCAGGACTAGCGGGGGGCCGGATACGCAGTATTTT.

This clone has just one count. This rearrangement joins TRBV9 to TRBJ1-1, with D hard to call. The germline gives CDR1 SGDLS, CDR2 YYNGEE. V was clipped by 5 bases and J by 0 bases, with 11 bases between them. CDR3 size: 14 residues. The CDR3 spells CASSREIMNTEAFF. CDR3 nucleotide sequence: TGTGCCAGCAGTCGGGAGATCATGAACACTGAAGCTTTCTTT.

This clone was picked up a small number of times. The chain couples TRBV7-2 to TRBJ2-5; 7 bases fit TRBD2. The CDR3 runs to 14 residues. V lost 1 base to trimming and J lost 6 bases; unmatched junction nucleotides: 5. Germline V gene sequence: CDR1 SGHTA, CDR2 FQGNSA. The CDR3 is CASSLVVAGQTQYF. The DNA of the CDR3 is TGTGCCAGCAGCTTAGTGGTAGCGGGCCAGACCCAGTACTTC. The full variable domain, its missing parts supplied by reference TRBV7-2 and TRBJ2-5, is GAGVSQSPSNKVTEKGKDVELRCDPISGHTALYWYRQSLGQGLEFLIYFQGNSAPDKSGLPSDRFSAERTGGSVSTLTIQRTQQEDSAVYLCASSLVVAGQTQYFGPGTRLLVL.

This clone appeared a single time. The chain combines TRBV9 with TRBJ2-7; 7 bases agree with TRBD2. This CDR3 spans 17 amino acids. Germline CDR1 is SGDLS and CDR2 is YYNGEE. Trimming removed 0 bases from V and 1 base from J; junction bases left unmatched: 10. The CDR3 region has the DNA TGTGCCAGCAGCGTAGCTACGGGAGCGGGGAGATCCTACGAGCAGTACTTC. This encodes CASSVATGAGRSYEQYF.

The CDR3 protein is CASRPDRESGETQYF. The CDR3 DNA reads as TGTGCAAGTCGACCGGACAGGGAATCCGGCGAGACCCAGTACTTC. This chain uses TRBV12-2 with TRBJ2-5; whether TRBD1, the table's D call, matches the DNA was not checked. TRBV12-2 is termed a pseudogene. The length of the CDR3 is 15 residues.

This rearrangement joins TRBV9 to TRBJ2-3; 12 positions match TRBD2. With V trimmed by 3 bases and J by 4 bases, 6 bases remained unmatched. Germline loops: CDR1 SGDLS, CDR2 YYNGEE. The CDR3 runs 16 residues. CDR3 protein: CASSGLAGANADTQYF. DNA for the CDR3: TGTGCCAGCAGCGGACTAGCGGGGGCCAACGCAGATACGCAGTATTTT.

The V gene is TRBV23-1, the J gene TRBJ2-7; D gene unclear. TRBV23-1 is placed among ORFs of uncertain function. Trimming took off 11 bases at V and 2 bases at J, with 10 bases between the two ends. The length of the CDR3 is 11 residues. This chain's CDR3 is CAGQYPYEQYF. The CDR3 coding sequence is TGCGCCGGCCAGTACCCCTACGAGCAGTACTTC.

The chain links TRBV19 to TRBJ1-5; 7 bases fit TRBD1. Germline V gene data show CDR1 as LNHDA and CDR2 as SQIVND (reference sequence). The V segment lost 4 bases and the J segment 2 bases; nucleotides outside the gene matches: 5. The CDR3 has 15 residues. In DNA form, the CDR3 reads TGTGCCAGTAGTAGTAAAGGACAGGGCAATCAGCCCCAGCATTTT. It is translated as CASSSKGQGNQPQHF.

The chain employs TRBV6-1 and TRBJ1-2, with D tentatively TRBD1 (5 bases). This CDR3 region has 14 residues. Trimming shortened V by 4 bases and J by 0 bases, and 9 bases separated the two germline ends. CDR1 is MNHNS and CDR2 is SASEGT in the germline V gene. The CDR3: CASSGGTANYGYTF. CDR3 nucleotide sequence: TGTGCCAGCAGTGGCGGGACGGCTAACTATGGCTACACCTTC.

The V gene is TRBV27, the J gene TRBJ2-1; the match to TRBD2 covers 13 bases. V was pared by 0 bases and J by 4 bases, with 3 bases of the junction left unmatched. This CDR3 has 17 residues. Per germline, CDR1 MNHEY and CDR2 SMNVEV (reference sequence). The CDR3 DNA is TGTGCCAGCAGTTTATCGATGGGACTAGCGGGGTACAATGAGCAGTTCTTC. Translating gives CASSLSMGLAGYNEQFF.

The chain is built from TRBV27 and TRBJ1-6; D call uncertain. V was shortened by 5 bases and J by 3 bases, with 11 bases between the two germline ends. CDR1 is MNHEY, CDR2 SMNVEV, per germline (reference sequence). The CDR3 contains 15 residues. This CDR3 reads CASSQIRNYNSPLHF. In nucleotides, the CDR3 is TGTGCCAGCAGTCAGATTCGTAACTATAATTCACCCCTCCACTTT.

This clone was recorded only once. The CDR3 region is CASSRVGTAQETQYF. CDR3 coding DNA: TGTGCCAGCAGCCGTGTCGGGACAGCTCAAGAGACCCAGTACTTC. The chain combines TRBV28 with TRBJ2-5, with 7 bases fitting TRBD1. Germline loops: CDR1 MDHEN, CDR2 SYDVKM. CDR3 length equals 15 residues. V gave up 6 bases and J gave up 2 bases; unmatched junction bases: 9.

V is TRBV7-3 and J is TRBJ2-1; 11 bases line up with TRBD2. Per germline, CDR1 SGHTA and CDR2 FQGTGA. Unmatched junction bases numbered 3, after V lost 3 bases and J lost 5 bases. This CDR3 has 15 residues. CDR3 sequence reads: CASSFKLAGDNEQFF. For the CDR3, the DNA is TGTGCCAGCAGCTTCAAACTAGCGGGGGACAATGAGCAGTTCTTC.

This rearrangement joins TRBV5-4 to TRBJ1-5, with a possible D match to TRBD1 (5 bases). The germline gives CDR1 SGHNT, CDR2 YYREEE (reference sequence). The V and J ends lost 0 bases and 0 bases respectively, with 19 bases between them. The CDR3 is 19 residues long. CDR3 bases: TGTGCCAGCAGCTTGGGGGGGGAGGCAGGGCCTTATAGCAATCAGCCCCAGCATTTT. It translates to CASSLGGEAGPYSNQPQHF. Drawing the rest from reference TRBV5-4 and TRBJ1-5, the complete variable domain is ETGVTQSPTHLIKTRGQQVTLRCSSQSGHNTVSWYQQALGQGPQFIFQYYREEENGRGNFPPRFSGLQFPNYSSELNVNALELDDSALYLCASSLGGEAGPYSNQPQHFGDGTRLSIL.

This clone was observed once. This chain links TRBV7-2 with TRBJ1-1; D is undetermined. V was pared by 1 base and J by 1 base, with 7 bases between. In germline, CDR1 is SGHTA, CDR2 FQGNSA. The CDR3 covers 14 residues. CDR3 coding DNA: TGTGCCAGCAGCTTAGTAACACAGAACACTGAAGCTTTCTTT. Its translation is CASSLVTQNTEAFF. The variable domain in full, with the rest retrieved from reference TRBV7-2 and TRBJ1-1, is GAGVSQSPSNKVTEKGKDVELRCDPISGHTALYWYRQSLGQGLEFLIYFQGNSAPDKSGLPSDRFSAERTGGSVSTLTIQRTQQEDSAVYLCASSLVTQNTEAFFGQGTRLTVV.